Each of the 27 T cell receptor beta chains below was sequenced from the same sample in a study of PD-1 blockade in classical Hodgkin lymphoma. Every patient was affected by relapse after autologous stem cell transplantation, while exposure to brentuximab vedotin was not uniform. The data were produced by immunoSEQ multiplex PCR, yet TCRdb's version contains in-frame clones alone and is incomplete. The sample has over 25,000 clones; 85% to 90% are singletons. The sequencing used peripheral blood mononuclear cells (PBMCs), collected at baseline. These receptors were taken from a human donor with classical Hodgkin lymphoma.

The V call is TRBV7-9, the J call TRBJ2-2; TRBD2 aligns across 11 bases. The CDR3 spans 18 residues. CDR1 and CDR2 (germline): SEHNR, FQNEAQ (reference sequence). J was trimmed by 0 bases and V by 5 bases; bases with no gene match: 8. In DNA, the CDR3 is TGTGCCAGCAGCCGTAGACTAGCGGGGAGCACGAACACCGGGGAGCTGTTTTTT. Its translation: CASSRRLAGSTNTGELFF.

This clone was seen once. This chain connects TRBV29-1 to TRBJ2-7; 7 bases agree with TRBD1. CDR3 length: 12 residues. The ends lost 6 bases at V and 4 bases at J; junction bases unmatched: 6. Per the germline V gene, CDR1 is SQVTM and CDR2 is ANQGSEA. CDR3 in DNA: TGCAGCGTGATGACAGGGTGGTACGAGCAGTACTTC. Protein product: CSVMTGWYEQYF.

The V gene is TRBV27, the J gene TRBJ2-1; possible D gene TRBD2, 5 bases. CDR1 and CDR2 (germline): MNHEY, SMNVEV (reference sequence). The CDR3 has 15 residues. Trimming shortened V by 5 bases and J by 2 bases, and 13 bases separated the two germline ends. Here the CDR3 DNA reads TGTGCCAGCAGTCCGCGGACTGGAGCCTACAATGAGCAGTTCTTC. This gives the protein CASSPRTGAYNEQFF.

The chain recombines TRBV28 with TRBJ2-7; TRBD2 matches 10 bases. V lost 6 bases and J lost 3; bases outside the gene matches: 2. CDR1 and CDR2 (germline): MDHEN, SYDVKM. There are 13 residues in the CDR3. This CDR3 is CASRLAGNYEQYF. The CDR3 nucleotides are TGTGCCAGCAGACTAGCGGGAAACTACGAGCAGTACTTC.

V and J are TRBV7-9 and TRBJ2-3, with TRBD2 identical over 8 bases. The CDR3 contains 14 residues. Losses at the gene ends were 6 bases for V and 4 bases for J; bases not matched to a gene: 6. The V gene's germline CDR1 is SEHNR and CDR2 FQNEAQ (reference sequence). This CDR3 reads CASRISGAADTQYF. DNA of the CDR3: TGTGCCAGCAGGATTAGCGGGGCTGCAGATACGCAGTATTTT. The full variable domain, its missing parts supplied by reference TRBV7-9 and TRBJ2-3, is DTGVSQNPRHKITKRGQNVTFRCDPISEHNRLYWYRQTLGQGPEFLTYFQNEAQLEKSRLLSDRFSAERPKGSFSTLEIQRTEQGDSAMYLCASRISGAADTQYFGPGTRLTVL.

The gene calls are TRBV7-9 and TRBJ2-2; TRBD2 agrees at 9 bases. This CDR3 is 16 amino acids long. Germline CDR1 and CDR2: SEHNR and FQNEAQ (reference sequence). The trim removed 3 bases at V and 6 bases at J, leaving 8 bases unmatched. As DNA, the CDR3 is TGTGCCAGCAGCTTCGGCGGGGGGGTTGGAGCCGGGGAGCTGTTTTTT. This encodes CASSFGGGVGAGELFF.

The gene calls are TRBV5-1 and TRBJ2-7; TRBD1 aligns across 8 bases. The CDR3 loop spans 14 amino acids. After removal of 4 bases from V and 4 bases from J, the junction contained 7 bases not matched to a gene. Germline assignment: CDR1 SGHRS and CDR2 YFSETQ. The CDR3 nucleotides read TGCGCCAGCAGCCTGACAGGGGAGGCTTACGAGCAGTACTTC. Translated, it gives CASSLTGEAYEQYF.

The chain employs TRBV25-1 and TRBJ1-2; perhaps TRBD1 as D (6 bases). The germline V and J ends were trimmed by 3 bases and 1 base, with 12 bases remaining between them. The CDR3 runs to 15 residues. Germline CDR1 is MGHDK and CDR2 is SYGVNS. The CDR3 region has the DNA TGTGCCAGCAGTGACGGGGGGCGAGATAACTATGGCTACACCTTC. It specifies CASSDGGRDNYGYTF.

The rearrangement joins TRBV4-3 to TRBJ2-3; D is ambiguous. CDR1 and CDR2 from the germline V gene are LGHNA and YSLEER. CDR3 size: 15 residues. The V gene lost 0 bases and the J gene lost 6 bases, with 13 bases spanning the gap. The CDR3 loop is CASSQEGLPGDTQYF. For the CDR3, the DNA is TGCGCCAGCAGCCAAGAAGGCCTTCCCGGGGATACGCAGTATTTT.

This clone was seen more than once but under ten times. The V gene is TRBV7-8, the J gene TRBJ1-3; D is undetermined. The CDR3 is made up of 16 amino acids. Germline CDR1 SGHVS, CDR2 FQNEAQ. Trimming pared 3 bases from V and 3 bases from J, leaving 15 bases between. DNA for the CDR3: TGTGCCAGCAGCTTCAACGCACGGGGAAGTGGAAACACCATATATTTT. The encoded protein is CASSFNARGSGNTIYF.

The chain joins TRBV2 to TRBJ2-3; 8 positions agree with TRBD2. V lost 7 bases and J lost 9; bases outside the gene matches: 9. Germline V gene lookup returns CDR1 SNHLY and CDR2 FYNNEI. This CDR3 region has 13 residues. The CDR3 nucleotides are TGTGCCAGCAAAAGCGGGGGCGGGGACACGCAGTATTTT. Translated, it gives CASKSGGGDTQYF.

The gene calls are TRBV11-1 and TRBJ2-7; the D call may be TRBD1 or TRBD2 (5 bases each). This CDR3 region has 15 residues. In germline, CDR1 is SGHAT, CDR2 FQDESV (reference sequence). Trimming stripped 5 bases from V and 0 bases from J, with 14 bases between. The CDR3 here is CASSLGVSSSYEQYF. The DNA of the CDR3 is TGTGCCAGCAGCCTGGGGGTTTCCAGCTCCTACGAGCAGTACTTC. The whole variable domain, filled in from reference TRBV11-1 and TRBJ2-7, reads EAEVAQSPRYKITEKSQAVAFWCDPISGHATLYWYRQILGQGPELLVQFQDESVVDDSQLPKDRFSAERLKGVDSTLKIQPAELGDSAMYLCASSLGVSSSYEQYFGPGTRLTVT.

This clone came up a few times. The V gene is TRBV10-3, the J gene TRBJ1-3; perhaps TRBD1 as D (5 bases). Trimming took 3 bases from V and 2 from J, leaving 11 bases between them. Germline assignment: CDR1 ENHRY and CDR2 SYGVKD. The length of the CDR3 is 15 residues. CDR3: CAISDGGRTGNTIYF. In nucleotides, the CDR3 is TGTGCCATCAGTGACGGGGGTAGAACTGGAAACACCATATATTTT.

The genes are TRBV4-3 and TRBJ1-3; 7 bases are shared with TRBD1. The CDR3 runs to 15 residues. Trimming took 0 bases from V and 6 from J; bases not matched to a gene: 5. In germline, CDR1 is LGHNA, CDR2 YSLEER. The DNA for the CDR3 is TGCGCCAGCAGCCAAGAGGACAGGCCCATAAACACCATATATTTT. Its translation: CASSQEDRPINTIYF.

The chain has TRBV7-9 and TRBJ2-5; 7 bases line up with TRBD1. This CDR3 region has 15 residues. Germline V gene lookup returns CDR1 SEHNR and CDR2 FQNEAQ (reference sequence). The ends lost 3 bases at V and 3 bases at J; junction bases unmatched: 7. CDR3 sequence (DNA): TGTGCCAGCAGCTTGGACAGGTTGGTTAAAGAGACCCAGTACTTC. This encodes CASSLDRLVKETQYF.

This rearrangement joins TRBV6-1 to TRBJ2-1; D uncertain. This CDR3 is 12 amino acids long. V was shortened by 8 bases and J by 10 bases, with 15 bases between the two germline ends. Per the germline V gene, CDR1 is MNHNS and CDR2 is SASEGT. CDR3: CASSLILYEQFF. The CDR3 coding sequence is TGTGCCAGCTCCCTAATATTATACGAGCAGTTCTTC.

The chain couples TRBV5-4 to TRBJ2-3; 8 bases align to TRBD1. Unmatched junction bases numbered 0, after V lost 0 bases and J lost 6 bases. Germline lookup yields CDR1 SGHNT and CDR2 YYREEE (reference sequence). The CDR3 sequence is 13 residues long. The CDR3 coding sequence is TGTGCCAGCAGCTTGGCAGGGGGCGATACGCAGTATTTT. It yields the protein CASSLAGGDTQYF.

This clone was seen a single time. The CDR3 coding sequence is TGTGCCAGCAGCCCCCAACCGGGACAGGACTTTAACTATGGCTACACCTTC. It translates to CASSPQPGQDFNYGYTF. The chain couples TRBV7-9 to TRBJ1-2, with 8 bases that match TRBD1. The CDR3 covers 17 residues. Germline-derived CDR1 and CDR2 are SEHNR and FQNEAQ (reference sequence). The V segment lost 5 bases and the J segment 1 base; nucleotides outside the gene matches: 12.

By sample fraction, this clone is medium-sized. CDR3 residues: CASSLPGPLRSQNTEAFF. For the CDR3, the DNA is TGTGCCAGCAGTCTCCCAGGGCCCCTCAGGAGCCAGAACACTGAAGCTTTCTTT. The gene calls are TRBV27 and TRBJ1-1; D is possibly TRBD1 (5 bases). The germline CDR1 and CDR2 sequences are MNHEY and SMNVEV (reference sequence). Trimming cost V 5 bases and J 1 base, with 23 bases left between them. CDR3 length: 18 amino acids.

This chain uses TRBV5-1 with TRBJ1-1, with unresolved D. From germline, CDR1 is SGHRS and CDR2 YFSETQ. CDR3 length: 13 amino acids. Trimming left V 0 bases short and J 4 bases short, with 7 bases between. CDR3 in amino acids: CASSLDPSTEAFF. The CDR3 bases are TGCGCCAGCAGCTTGGATCCAAGCACTGAAGCTTTCTTT.

This clone was picked up one time. The chain has TRBV11-2 and TRBJ2-3; 13 nucleotides line up with TRBD2. CDR3 length equals 18 residues. In germline, CDR1 is SGHAT, CDR2 FQNNGV. V dropped 4 bases and J dropped 3; count of bases not matched to a gene: 10. This chain's CDR3 is CASSYRPGLAGATDTQYF. The CDR3 nucleotides read TGTGCCAGCAGCTACCGACCAGGACTAGCGGGGGCTACAGATACGCAGTATTTT.

With regard to this clone: At the DNA level, this CDR3 is encoded by other sequences in the same sample as well. The J gene is TRBJ1-2, the V gene TRBV5-1; D uncertain. The V end lost 0 bases, the J end lost 2 bases, and 8 bases lay between the germline ends. The CDR3 totals 14 residues. The V gene's germline CDR1 is SGHRS and CDR2 YFSETQ. Here the CDR3 reads CASSLALGNYGYTF. CDR3 sequence (DNA): TGCGCCAGCAGCTTGGCCTTGGGGAACTATGGCTACACCTTC.

The rearrangement joins TRBV7-9 to TRBJ1-6; D gene unclear. Germline-derived CDR1 and CDR2 are SEHNR and FQNEAQ (reference sequence). V was clipped by 3 bases and J by 10 bases, with 13 bases between them. This CDR3 comprises 14 residues. CDR3 sequence reads: CASSLDMGRSPLHF. The DNA of the CDR3 is TGTGCCAGCAGCTTGGATATGGGAAGGTCACCCCTCCACTTT.

This chain joins TRBV11-2 and TRBJ2-5; D not certain. The CDR3 loop spans 13 amino acids. V was shortened by 1 base and J by 2 bases, with 5 bases between the two germline ends. Looked up from germline, CDR1 is SGHAT and CDR2 is FQNNGV. This CDR3 is CASSLGSQETQYF. The CDR3 nucleotides read TGTGCCAGCAGCTTAGGGTCTCAAGAGACCCAGTACTTC.

V is TRBV5-1 and J is TRBJ2-3, with 7 bases that match TRBD2. The CDR3 spans 15 residues. CDR1 is SGHRS and CDR2 is YFSETQ in the germline V gene. The trim removed 4 bases at V and 2 bases at J, leaving 7 bases unmatched. The CDR3 reads CASSQGLQSTDTQYF. The DNA of the CDR3 is TGCGCCAGCAGCCAGGGACTACAATCCACAGATACGCAGTATTTT.

The CDR3 here is CASTRGQGGYGYTF. CDR3 sequence (DNA): TGTGCCAGCACTAGGGGACAGGGAGGCTATGGCTACACCTTC. V and J are TRBV6-5 and TRBJ1-2; TRBD1 aligns across 9 bases. The germline CDR1 and CDR2 sequences are MNHEY and SVGAGI. The ends lost 7 bases at V and 4 bases at J; junction bases unmatched: 7. The CDR3 has 14 residues.

This clone occurred a few times. The rearrangement links TRBV11-1 to TRBJ1-1, with TRBD1 as a possible D gene (6 bases). The CDR3 is 13 amino acids. The germline CDR1 and CDR2 sequences are SGHAT and FQDESV (reference sequence). The V end lost 5 bases, the J end lost 4 bases, and 11 bases lay between the germline ends. CDR3 nucleotide sequence: TGTGCCAGCAGCATACAGGGTGGCACTGAAGCTTTCTTT. Its protein is CASSIQGGTEAFF.